This TCR beta chain was captured by sequencing in a study of shared clonotypes between healthy human individuals. The overall study: Used for every donor were three CD4 naive, three CD4 memory, two CD8 naive and one CD8 memory plate.

Clones were read by immunoSEQ multiplex PCR, and TCRdb kept only the in-frame ones, dropping some. The data show some 1,400,000 clones, with around 95% seen just once and roughly 1.2% held by the top ten. Turning to this clone: Its cognate antigen is unknown.

Notes on the study in general: Clonotype sharing across a few donors was observed for around 5% of naive CD4 clonotypes. Only blood was sampled, and tissue TCR repertoires likely differ from blood ones.

This sequence was found in a man aged 25 to 40 in good health. The specimen was naive CD4+ T cells sorted from blood. The subset: CD45RA+ positively selected.

The CDR3 protein is CASSLVAGVQETQYF. The CDR3 DNA is TGCGCCAGCAGCTTGGTAGCGGGAGTACAAGAGACCCAGTACTTC. The V gene is TRBV5-1, the J gene TRBJ2-5; 9 positions match TRBD2. The V segment lost 0 bases and the J segment 2 bases; nucleotides outside the gene matches: 2. The CDR3 is 15 amino acids. Looked up from germline, CDR1 is SGHRS and CDR2 is YFSETQ.